This T cell receptor beta chain was captured in a study of cytomegalovirus exposure and HLA in healthy donors (dated 2017 in TCRdb). With respect to the entire study: In an earlier analysis of 587 of the donors, around 290 Gb of sequence data and 117 million unique TCR beta sequences from about 179 million T cells were reported. HLA typing covered class I and class II loci at four-digit resolution. Every repertoire in the discovery cohort had been generated on one and the same sequencing platform. Of the approximately 400 genotyped donors, about 84% fell in the genetic ancestry cluster associated with self-reported Caucasian donors. The study aimed to test whether cataloging public T cell receptors could reveal signatures of past pathogen exposure. The later analysis used no new phenotypic data to find candidate immune exposures, relying instead on TCR beta sequences and their occurrence across donors. A separate validation cohort of roughly 110 different subjects was used in addition to the 666-subject first cohort. Because of strong linkage in the cohort, four to six DR-DQ haplotypes were treated as single units for association and clustering. Roughly 300 gigabases of sequencing data and tens of millions of unique TCR sequences were included in an early release covering several hundred HLA-typed donors. Among about 390 genotyped donors of the cohort, an average of approximately 250,000 unique TCR beta nucleotide sequences were sequenced per donor, around 20% of them non-productive. The study combined high-throughput TCR immunosequencing, statistical association of individual TCRs with disease status, and machine learning to predict cytomegalovirus infection status. In a later analysis, previously published TCR beta repertoires from 550 to 750 donors were re-analyzed and high-resolution HLA genotyping was added so that TCR occurrence patterns could be studied. The number of donors typed differed by locus, with 629-630 for A, B, C, DRB1 and DQB1, around 520 for DQA1, approximately 570 for DPA1, and roughly 450 for DPB1. To decide whether each TCR beta V gene segment behaved as functional or pseudogenic, an earlier analysis of approximately 590 of the donors relied on high-throughput TCR beta sequencing. The T cell repertoires of some 700 subjects were profiled by immunosequencing and related to cytomegalovirus serostatus. A later genetic analysis took genome-wide SNP genotypes for about 55% of the 666 donors and used that subset as a discovery cohort. Donor age, sex, ethnicity and CMV serostatus were compiled together with the repertoire data.

For this clone: Its antigen is still unknown. No much larger clone is present one base from it, and per-base qualities are unavailable.

General study outcomes and caveats: Across donors, most TCR sequences were observed very rarely, whereas some public TCRs were present in many individuals. A later analysis found that most CMV-associated TCR beta chains appeared HLA-restricted, with HLA associations seemingly driven largely by CMV exposure. At a false discovery rate of 0.05, a later analysis linked 16,951 TCR beta sequences to specific HLA alleles. Compared with the roughly 600-donor mean, donors in an Asian-associated ancestry cluster had fewer N-insertions in productive TCRs, according to a later genetic analysis. In a later genetic analysis, a missense DCLRE1C variant was associated with V-gene and J-gene trimming of TCR beta chains, and the association was replicated in an independent cohort. Broadly in line with IMGT annotations, most TCR beta V segments showed up in productive rearrangements about 90% or about 30% of the time in an earlier analysis of 587 of the donors. Three of the identified cytomegalovirus-associated TCR beta chains were confirmed in vitro to be specific for cytomegalovirus antigens. In a later analysis, HLA-associated TCR beta chains showed more clonal expansion and lower generation probabilities than non-associated chains that were equally common. Because HLA typing was missing for some donors at each locus, association tests included only the typed subset. The cohort was sequenced for TCR beta chains only, and without alpha or paired-chain data the features that could be detected were limited. Strong co-occurrence of HLA alleles, especially DR and DQ, made assigning TCR associations to individual alleles difficult. In a later analysis, the rate of TCR association differed among HLA loci, with DRB1 alleles having the most associated TCRs and HLA-C alleles having the fewest. A group of highly shared sequence variants was considered likely to be a technical artifact of the sequencing pipeline. Because counts were too low, seventeen rarely observed V segments, including chromosome 9 orphons, were left out of the earlier analysis of about 620 of the donors. A further reported finding was that TCR beta sequences accurately predicted the HLA-A and HLA-B alleles for most subjects in the first cohort. CMV serostatus was the only immune exposure information available for the cohort. A total of roughly 160 TCR beta chains were listed by the study as associated with cytomegalovirus. Linkage disequilibrium might explain the correlated functional status among segregating V segments, but an unknown experimental factor could not be ruled out. Sequencing depth was assumed to be roughly uniform across donors in the presence/absence analyses, though that assumption may not hold. A later analysis reported that several top co-occurrence clusters appeared linked to parvovirus B19, influenza, CMV and Epstein-Barr virus. It was suggested by the authors that the approach could potentially be generalized to other disease states and immunological phenotypes. Because the 87-base-pair reads could not distinguish some IMGT-functional V segments, including TRBV6-2 and TRBV6-3, those segments were excluded. The classifier was reported to diagnose cytomegalovirus status with high specificity and sensitivity in both the original and validation cohorts.

V is pared back by 4 bases and J by 4 bases, with 26 bases lying between the germline termini. According to the germline V gene, CDR1 reads SGHRS and CDR2 reads YFSETQ. The CDR3 numbers 18 residues from cysteine through phenylalanine. Of the read, only the CDR3 DNA is kept; its 54 bases are in frame from base 1. Libraries were constructed by the immunoSEQ multiplex PCR assay. The multiplex PCR relied on a mix of 60 forward primers for TCR Vbeta segments and 13 reverse primers for TCR Jbeta segments. The CDR3 region of rearranged TCR beta genes was amplified from genomic DNA by a multiplex PCR assay. The Illumina HiSeq System was used to sequence the amplified TCR beta libraries as 87-base-pair reads. The authors' analysis ran thus. A later analysis counted about 82 million unique TCR beta chains across the approximately 700 repertoires, and 10 million to 12 million of these chains were shared by at least two donors. A nearest-neighbor algorithm error-corrected the raw reads and collapsed the reads into unique sequences, merging closely related sequences to remove PCR and sequencing errors. CDR3 sequences were aligned to IMGT reference sequences to assign V, D and J gene segments. Each retained sequence needed at least a six-nucleotide match to both a V gene segment and a J gene segment. Rearrangements were called productive when the CDR3 lacked stop codons and stayed in frame with V and J; all others were non-productive. CDR3 was defined according to IMGT convention as the region running from the second conserved V-encoded cysteine to the conserved J-encoded phenylalanine. The earlier analysis of a few hundred of the donors excluded any sequence lacking an unambiguous match to a single V gene segment. An earlier analysis of fewer than 650 of the donors classified V segments as functional when productive rearrangements were above 56.7% and as segregating when the standard deviation between donors was above 5%. A statistical classification framework was developed to diagnose cytomegalovirus status using the catalog of TCR beta chain sequences. In a later analysis, TCR nucleotide sequences were compared against IMGT/GENE-DB human TR gene sequences so that V and J genes could be assigned. In a later analysis, CDR3 sequences and most-parsimonious VDJ recombination scenarios were assigned using the TCRdist pipeline. In a later analysis, each TCR beta chain was defined by its CDR3 amino acid sequence together with its V-gene family, and reads without a unique V-gene family were excluded. A later analysis removed 500 to 600 highly shared, low-generation-probability nucleotide sequences to deal with suspected cross-contamination and a sequencing artifact. For each public chain, a later analysis derived a clonal expansion index from normalized ranks of inferred template counts within each repertoire. In a later analysis, generation probabilities were computed with a VDJ recombination model fitted to out-of-frame rearrangements, and the resulting probabilities were checked against IGoR. In a later analysis, TCR-TCR, TCR-HLA and TCR-CMV co-occurrence was scored with hypergeometric tests, and a repertoire-size bias correction was applied to TCR pairs. To estimate false discovery rates, a later analysis permuted the HLA or CMV assignments 20 times. In a later analysis, co-occurring TCRs were grouped with DBSCAN, and TCRdist sequence similarity was added when clustering was performed within HLA-allele-positive subsets. Co-occurrence clustering excluded repertoires with fewer than 30,000 or more than 120,000 public chains, plus five with anomalous nucleotide sharing. Not all clones reach the TCRdb copy of this immuneACCESS table, which keeps in-frame sequences only. Checked studies attribute under half of the gap to unresolved V genes and leave the rest unexplained. V and J calls plus clone size are reproduced from that table; the DNA served to infer D and trimming. The sample table lists approximately 150,000 clones, 78% of them with a count of one. The ten largest clones take up just under 3% of the sample.

In total, just over 650 healthy bone marrow donors made up the cohort. At the time of sampling, every cohort member was nominally healthy, though immune exposures that went unrecorded were likely present. The donor was CMV seronegative and belonged to the group of 352 seronegative cohort members. Every donor gave a peripheral blood sample, and the peripheral blood mononuclear cells from that sample were used for TCR beta sequencing. The Qiagen DNeasy Blood Extraction Kit was used to extract genomic DNA from the blood cell samples. The source material was PBMCs. The V and J genes are TRBV5-1 and TRBJ2-5; the best D guess is TRBD2, with 7 bases matching. The source is a female donor in good health and CMV-seronegative. The encoded CDR3 is CASSSGLLGAGAGETQYF. The DNA sequence follows: TGCGCCAGCAGCAGTGGGCTCCTGGGCGCGGGGGCTGGAGAGACCCAGTACTTC.